A single sample gave rise to the 32 T cell receptor beta chains below, sequenced in a study of blood T cell repertoires in COVID-19. The protocol was immunoSEQ multiplex PCR, while the TCRdb copy is restricted to in-frame clones and leaves out a portion. The data contain some 300,000 clones, about nine tenths of them seen just once; the ten biggest clones take up over 8%. The sample taken for sequencing was PBMCs or T cells enriched from blood (not recorded which). The receptors here all came from a woman aged 40 to 49 who had recovered from COVID-19.

The V and J genes are TRBV5-4 and TRBJ1-3; D is uncertain. V was shortened by 5 bases and J by 4 bases, with 7 bases between the two germline ends. Germline V lookup: CDR1 SGHNT, CDR2 YYREEE (reference sequence). The CDR3 extends over 12 amino acids. CDR3: CASSAAGNTIYF. The DNA for the CDR3 is TGTGCCAGCAGTGCGGCAGGAAACACCATATATTTT. The full variable domain, its missing parts supplied by reference TRBV5-4 and TRBJ1-3, is ETGVTQSPTHLIKTRGQQVTLRCSSQSGHNTVSWYQQALGQGPQFIFQYYREEENGRGNFPPRFSGLQFPNYSSELNVNALELDDSALYLCASSAAGNTIYFGEGSWLTVV.

The rearrangement uses TRBV9 and TRBJ1-1; D ambiguous. The CDR3 length is 13 residues. Deletions cut 3 bases from V and 7 bases from J, with 13 bases between. Germline V gives CDR1 SGDLS, CDR2 YYNGEE. DNA of the CDR3: TGTGCCAGCAGCGCGTTAGGACGGGGTGAAGCTTTCTTT. This encodes CASSALGRGEAFF.

The chain recombines TRBV2 with TRBJ1-1; TRBD1 agrees at 8 bases. CDR3 length: 15 amino acids. The germline gives CDR1 SNHLY, CDR2 FYNNEI. With V trimmed by 5 bases and J by 1 base, 6 bases remained unmatched. The CDR3 here is CASSTHRGWNTEAFF. The CDR3 DNA sequence: TGTGCCAGCAGTACACACAGGGGGTGGAACACTGAAGCTTTCTTT.

V and J are TRBV18 and TRBJ1-1; D is ambiguous. The CDR3 extends over 14 amino acids. The V and J ends lost 1 base and 3 bases respectively, with 9 bases between them. Germline assignment: CDR1 KGHSH and CDR2 LQKENI. CDR3 DNA sequence: TGTGCCAGCTCACCACAGTCACGGGACACTGAAGCTTTCTTT. It yields the protein CASSPQSRDTEAFF.

The chain couples TRBV27 to TRBJ1-5, with TRBD1 as a possible D gene (5 bases). Germline-derived CDR1 and CDR2 are MNHEY and SMNVEV (reference sequence). The CDR3 totals 12 residues. The germline V and J ends were trimmed by 4 bases and 9 bases, with 10 bases remaining between them. This chain's CDR3 is CASSSRGGPQHF. The DNA for the CDR3 is TGTGCCAGCAGTTCCCGGGGGGGGCCCCAGCATTTT.

A few counts support this clone. This chain links TRBV19 with TRBJ2-1, with D possibly being TRBD2 (6 bases). Germline V gene lookup returns CDR1 LNHDA and CDR2 SQIVND (reference sequence). This CDR3 has 15 amino acids. The V end was cut by 7 bases, the J end by 5 bases, with 18 bases between. The CDR3 loop is CASKDLGGADNEQFF. CDR3 bases: TGTGCCAGTAAAGACCTAGGAGGGGCCGACAATGAGCAGTTCTTC. Filled out from reference TRBV19 and TRBJ2-1, the complete variable domain reads DGGITQSPKYLFRKEGQNVTLSCEQNLNHDAMYWYRQDPGQGLRLIYYSQIVNDFQKGDIAEGYSVSREKKESFPLTVTSAQKNPTAFYLCASKDLGGADNEQFFGPGTRLTVL.

The V gene is TRBV28, the J gene TRBJ2-7, with 7 nucleotides matching TRBD2. Germline values: CDR1 MDHEN, CDR2 SYDVKM. The CDR3 has 16 amino acids. Trimming cost V 5 bases and J 0 bases; bases outside gene matches: 10. The CDR3 region has the DNA TGTGCCAGCAGTCCGATTGAGCTAGCGGACTCCTACGAGCAGTACTTC. Its translation is CASSPIELADSYEQYF.

The V and J genes are TRBV19 and TRBJ2-7; 7 bases are a match to TRBD2. This CDR3 comprises 13 residues. Germline V lookup: CDR1 LNHDA, CDR2 SQIVND (reference sequence). Trimming removed 10 bases from V and 2 bases from J; junction bases left unmatched: 8. CDR3 nucleotides: TGTGCCACCCATAGCGGGCAGACCTACGAGCAGTACTTC. Its protein is CATHSGQTYEQYF.

This clone came up once. This chain uses TRBV5-1 with TRBJ1-5; D remains unclear. V lost 0 bases to trimming and J lost 4 bases, with 8 bases between them. The CDR3 runs to 14 residues. Germline values: CDR1 SGHRS, CDR2 YFSETQ. This CDR3 is CASSLDSLNQPQHF. CDR3 coding DNA: TGCGCCAGCAGCTTGGACAGCCTAAATCAGCCCCAGCATTTT.

The J gene is TRBJ2-1, the V gene TRBV5-1, with 9 bases matching TRBD2. The CDR3 extends over 14 amino acids. V gave up 2 bases and J gave up 9 bases; unmatched junction bases: 6. Per germline, CDR1 SGHRS and CDR2 YFSETQ. The CDR3 loop is CASSFQRGEFEQFF. The CDR3 nucleotides are TGCGCCAGCAGCTTTCAGCGGGGGGAGTTTGAGCAGTTCTTC.

The chain carries TRBV7-2 and TRBJ2-7, with 9 bases aligning to TRBD2. Germline CDR1 and CDR2: SGHTA and FQGNSA. CDR3 length equals 16 residues. With 0 bases clipped from V and 6 bases from J, the junction kept 9 bases outside the gene matches. The DNA for the CDR3 is TGTGCCAGCAGCTTAGCGCCCTTCGCGGGGGGGCTCGAGCAGTACTTC. Its protein product is CASSLAPFAGGLEQYF. Full variable domain (outside the CDR3, taken from reference TRBV7-2 and TRBJ2-7): GAGVSQSPSNKVTEKGKDVELRCDPISGHTALYWYRQSLGQGLEFLIYFQGNSAPDKSGLPSDRFSAERTGGSVSTLTIQRTQQEDSAVYLCASSLAPFAGGLEQYFGPGTRLTVT.

This chain uses TRBV15 with TRBJ1-2; 9 bases are shared with TRBD1. V lost 5 bases to trimming and J lost 8 bases; unmatched junction nucleotides: 12. The CDR3 covers 15 residues. Germline CDR1 LNHNV, CDR2 YYDKDF (reference sequence). This chain's CDR3 is CATSGNLQGAGGYTF. For the CDR3, the DNA is TGTGCCACCAGCGGAAACCTACAGGGGGCTGGGGGCTACACCTTC.

This chain uses TRBV7-8 with TRBJ2-2; 10 bases map to TRBD2. V lost 3 bases to trimming and J lost 0 bases; unmatched junction nucleotides: 1. This CDR3 is 16 amino acids long. From germline, CDR1 is SGHVS and CDR2 FQNEAQ. The CDR3 spells CASSFSGGSNTGELFF. The CDR3 DNA sequence: TGTGCCAGCAGCTTTAGCGGGGGGTCGAACACCGGGGAGCTGTTTTTT.

J is TRBJ2-1 and V is TRBV19; perhaps TRBD2 as D (5 bases). Germline V gene data show CDR1 as LNHDA and CDR2 as SQIVND (reference sequence). The CDR3 length is 14 residues. Trimming took 2 bases from V and 4 from J, leaving 9 bases between them. In nucleotides, the CDR3 is TGTGCCAGTAGTATAAGCCGGGATTACAATGAGCAGTTCTTC. It encodes CASSISRDYNEQFF.

J is TRBJ2-1 and V is TRBV2, with 15 positions matching TRBD2. Germline CDR1 and CDR2: SNHLY and FYNNEI. J lost 6 bases, V lost 3 bases, and 0 bases had no gene match. The CDR3 has 15 residues. The CDR3 nucleotides are TGTGCCAGCAGTGAGGGACTAGCGGGGGGCAATGAGCAGTTCTTC. Amino acids: CASSEGLAGGNEQFF.

V gene TRBV2 combines with J gene TRBJ1-1; D is possibly TRBD1 (5 bases). The CDR3 has 14 amino acids. V shed 3 bases and J shed 4 bases, with 12 bases lying between them. Per the germline V gene, CDR1 is SNHLY and CDR2 is FYNNEI. Here the CDR3 DNA reads TGTGCCAGCAGTGATATTAGGGGCGCCACTGAAGCTTTCTTT. It encodes CASSDIRGATEAFF.

The CDR3 loop is CASRDGLSSSGNTIYF. CDR3 nucleotide sequence: TGCGCCAGCAGGGACGGACTATCAAGCTCTGGAAACACCATATATTTT. V is TRBV4-1 and J is TRBJ1-3; D is undetermined. Trimming took off 6 bases at V and 0 bases at J, with 15 bases between the two ends. There are 16 residues in the CDR3. Looked up from germline, CDR1 is MGHRA and CDR2 is YSYEKL.

This chain joins TRBV7-2 and TRBJ2-1; D is unresolved. There are 15 residues in the CDR3. Germline CDR1 SGHTA, CDR2 FQGNSA. V was pared by 1 base and J by 0 bases, with 7 bases between. CDR3 sequence reads: CASSLDWSSYNEQFF. CDR3 DNA sequence: TGTGCCAGCAGCTTAGACTGGTCCTCCTACAATGAGCAGTTCTTC. Full variable domain (outside the CDR3, taken from reference TRBV7-2 and TRBJ2-1): GAGVSQSPSNKVTEKGKDVELRCDPISGHTALYWYRQSLGQGLEFLIYFQGNSAPDKSGLPSDRFSAERTGGSVSTLTIQRTQQEDSAVYLCASSLDWSSYNEQFFGPGTRLTVL.

The chain joins TRBV30 to TRBJ1-2, with D tentatively TRBD1 (6 bases). The V and J ends lost 2 bases and 4 bases respectively, with 23 bases between them. CDR1 is GTSNPN, CDR2 SVGIG, per germline (reference sequence). The CDR3 runs 17 residues. CDR3 coding DNA: TGTGCCTGGAGTTCATCCCCTCGACAGGCCCTTGGCTATGGCTACACCTTC. This gives the protein CAWSSSPRQALGYGYTF.

V gene TRBV11-3 combines with J gene TRBJ2-1; 7 bases are a match to TRBD1. V shed 4 bases, J shed 4 bases, and the junction held 1 base outside the gene matches. Germline assignment: CDR1 SGHNT and CDR2 YENEEA. The CDR3 has 13 amino acids. The CDR3: CASSWDRYNEQFF. DNA of the CDR3: TGTGCCAGCAGCTGGGACAGATACAATGAGCAGTTCTTC.

The V and J genes are TRBV18 and TRBJ2-3, with D tentatively TRBD1 (6 bases). The CDR3 is 14 residues long. Trimming stripped 2 bases from V and 1 base from J, with 7 bases between. Per germline, CDR1 KGHSH and CDR2 LQKENI. CDR3 protein: CASSPRQGTDTQYF. For the CDR3, the DNA is TGTGCCAGCTCACCAAGACAGGGCACAGATACGCAGTATTTT.

V is TRBV5-1 and J is TRBJ2-7, with a tentative D call TRBD1 (5 bases). There are 13 residues in the CDR3. V was cut by 0 bases and J by 1 base, with 5 bases left in between. Germline CDR1 is SGHRS and CDR2 is YFSETQ. In DNA form, the CDR3 reads TGCGCCAGCAGCTTGGACAGGTCCTACGAGCAGTACTTC. This encodes CASSLDRSYEQYF.

J is TRBJ2-1 and V is TRBV4-1, with 10 bases that match TRBD2. J lost 9 bases, V lost 5 bases, and 10 bases had no gene match. The CDR3 is made up of 15 amino acids. The germline V gene has CDR1 MGHRA and CDR2 YSYEKL. The CDR3 DNA reads TGCGCCAGCAGCGGGAATCTAGCGGGGGACCTTGAGCAGTTCTTC. It specifies CASSGNLAGDLEQFF.

V is TRBV19 and J is TRBJ1-1; tentative D call: TRBD1 (5 bases). The V gene's germline CDR1 is LNHDA and CDR2 SQIVND (reference sequence). The CDR3 runs to 15 residues. The ends were cut back, 5 bases at V and 4 bases at J, with 17 bases in the middle. CDR3 in amino acids: CASSAGPRGGTEAFF. The CDR3 region has the DNA TGTGCCAGTAGTGCTGGCCCGAGGGGAGGCACTGAAGCTTTCTTT.

The chain employs TRBV4-3 and TRBJ2-7; D might be TRBD2 (6 bases). CDR1 LGHNA and CDR2 YSLEER come from the germline V gene. Deletions cut 3 bases from V and 2 bases from J, with 14 bases between. This CDR3 comprises 15 residues. CDR3 coding DNA: TGCGCCAGCAGCCAGGTAGTCGGCGGGGCCTACGAGCAGTACTTC. Translating it yields CASSQVVGGAYEQYF.

This chain connects TRBV7-9 to TRBJ2-2, with a possible D match to TRBD1 (5 bases). V gave up 3 bases and J gave up 6 bases, with 11 bases separating them. From germline, CDR1 is SEHNR and CDR2 FQNEAQ (reference sequence). The CDR3 contains 14 residues. The CDR3 DNA is TGTGCCAGCAGCTTCCAGGGTCCGTCCGGGGAGCTGTTTTTT. It yields the protein CASSFQGPSGELFF.

The rearrangement uses TRBV6-2 or TRBV6-3 and TRBJ1-1; TRBD1 might be the D (5 bases). Trimming pared 2 bases from V and 6 bases from J, leaving 16 bases between. The germline CDR1 and CDR2 sequences are MNHEY and SVGEGT. The CDR3 consists of 15 residues. The CDR3 protein is CASSYNSGYEPEAFF. DNA of the CDR3: TGTGCCAGCAGTTACAACTCAGGGTACGAACCTGAAGCTTTCTTT.

V usage is TRBV5-4 and J usage is TRBJ1-2, with TRBD1 matching 8 bases. Trimming took 0 bases from V and 0 from J; bases not matched to a gene: 10. The germline V gene has CDR1 SGHNT and CDR2 YYREEE (reference sequence). This CDR3 spans 18 amino acids. Here the CDR3 DNA reads TGTGCCAGCAGCTTGGGGACAGGGATGTATCTTGCTAACTATGGCTACACCTTC. Amino acids: CASSLGTGMYLANYGYTF.

The rearrangement links TRBV5-1 to TRBJ2-7; D is unclear. V was cut by 1 base and J by 3 bases, with 11 bases left in between. CDR3 length: 14 amino acids. Germline-derived CDR1 and CDR2 are SGHRS and YFSETQ. CDR3 DNA sequence: TGCGCCAGCAGCTTGACGGCGGCCTTCTACGAGCAGTACTTC. Its protein product is CASSLTAAFYEQYF.

The J gene is TRBJ1-3, the V gene TRBV7-2; D is perhaps TRBD1 (5 bases). V was shortened by 5 bases and J by 3 bases, with 8 bases between the two germline ends. The CDR3 is 13 amino acids. Germline CDR1 reads SGHTA; CDR2 reads FQGNSA. As DNA, the CDR3 is TGTGCCAGCAGCCTCGGGGGTGGAAACACCATATATTTT. Its translation is CASSLGGGNTIYF.

The chain combines TRBV28 with TRBJ1-5; 9 nucleotides line up with TRBD1. Germline-derived CDR1 and CDR2 are MDHEN and SYDVKM. V shed 7 bases, J shed 6 bases, and the junction held 19 bases outside the gene matches. There are 18 residues in the CDR3. The CDR3 is CASTFVGDRVWLGQPQHF. The DNA of the CDR3 is TGTGCCAGCACCTTCGTGGGGGACAGGGTCTGGCTCGGTCAGCCCCAGCATTTT. Based on the CDR3 plus reference TRBV28 and TRBJ1-5, the full variable domain is DVKVTQSSRYLVKRTGEKVFLECVQDMDHENMFWYRQDPGLGLRLIYFSYDVKMKEKGDIPEGYSVSREKKERFSLILESASTNQTSMYLCASTFVGDRVWLGQPQHFGDGTRLSIL.

The rearrangement links TRBV6-5 to TRBJ1-1, with no clear D. With 11 bases removed from V and 5 bases from J, the gap between germline ends came to 18 bases. Looked up from germline, CDR1 is MNHEY and CDR2 is SVGAGI. The CDR3 extends over 13 amino acids. The CDR3: CAATAPPGTEAFF. The CDR3 DNA sequence: TGTGCCGCTACGGCCCCCCCGGGGACTGAAGCTTTCTTT.